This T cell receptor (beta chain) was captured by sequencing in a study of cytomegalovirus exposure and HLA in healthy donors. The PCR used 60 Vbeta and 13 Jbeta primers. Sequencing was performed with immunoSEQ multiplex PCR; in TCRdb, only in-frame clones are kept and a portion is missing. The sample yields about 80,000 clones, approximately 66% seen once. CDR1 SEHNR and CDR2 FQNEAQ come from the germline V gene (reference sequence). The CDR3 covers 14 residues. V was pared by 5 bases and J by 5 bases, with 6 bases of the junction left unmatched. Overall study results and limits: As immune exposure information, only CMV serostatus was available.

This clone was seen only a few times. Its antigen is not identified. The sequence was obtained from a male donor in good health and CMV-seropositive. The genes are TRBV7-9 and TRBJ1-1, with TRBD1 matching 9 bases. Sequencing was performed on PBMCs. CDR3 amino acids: CASSETGGRTEAFF. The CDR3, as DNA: TGTGCCAGCAGCGAAACAGGGGGCAGGACTGAAGCTTTCTTT.